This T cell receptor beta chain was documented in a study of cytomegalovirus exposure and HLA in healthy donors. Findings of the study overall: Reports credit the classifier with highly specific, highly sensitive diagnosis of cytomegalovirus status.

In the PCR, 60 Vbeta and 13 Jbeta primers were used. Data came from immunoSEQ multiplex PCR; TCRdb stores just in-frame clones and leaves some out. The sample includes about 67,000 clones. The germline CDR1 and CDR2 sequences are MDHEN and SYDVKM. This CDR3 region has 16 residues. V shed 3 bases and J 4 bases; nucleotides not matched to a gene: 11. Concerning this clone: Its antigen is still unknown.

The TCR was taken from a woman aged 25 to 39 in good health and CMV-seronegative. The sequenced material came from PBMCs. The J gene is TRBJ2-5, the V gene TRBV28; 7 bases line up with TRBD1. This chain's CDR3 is CASSFILGGGRETQYF. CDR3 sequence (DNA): TGTGCCAGCAGTTTTATCCTAGGGGGCGGAAGAGAGACCCAGTACTTC. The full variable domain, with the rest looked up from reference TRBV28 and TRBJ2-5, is DVKVTQSSRYLVKRTGEKVFLECVQDMDHENMFWYRQDPGLGLRLIYFSYDVKMKEKGDIPEGYSVSREKKERFSLILESASTNQTSMYLCASSFILGGGRETQYFGPGTRLLVL.